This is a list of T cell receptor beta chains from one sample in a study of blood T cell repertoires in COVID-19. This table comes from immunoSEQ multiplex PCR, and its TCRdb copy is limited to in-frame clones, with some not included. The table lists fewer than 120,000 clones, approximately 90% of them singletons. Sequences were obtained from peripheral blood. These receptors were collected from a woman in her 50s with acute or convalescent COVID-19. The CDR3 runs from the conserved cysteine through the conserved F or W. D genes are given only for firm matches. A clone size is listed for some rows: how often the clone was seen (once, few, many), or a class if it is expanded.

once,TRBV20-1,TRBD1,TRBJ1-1,TGCAGTGCTAGTCGGCAGGGGGCCGGTAGAACTGAAGCTTTCTTT,CSASRQGAGRTEAFF
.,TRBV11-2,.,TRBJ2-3,TGTGCCAGCAGCCCCACAAGGGAGGCGCAGTATTTT,CASSPTREAQYF
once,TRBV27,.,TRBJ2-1,TGTGCCAGCAGTTTATCGGTCGGAGATTACAATGAGCAGTTCTTC,CASSLSVGDYNEQFF
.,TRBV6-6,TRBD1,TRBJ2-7,TGTGCCAGCAGTGCCGACAGGGTATCTCGTGACGAGCAGTACTTC,CASSADRVSRDEQYF
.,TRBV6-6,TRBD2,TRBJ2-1,TGTGCCAGCAGCCGGACTAGCGGGAGCTTTGAGCAGTTCTTC,CASSRTSGSFEQFF
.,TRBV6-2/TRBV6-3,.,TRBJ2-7,TGTGCCAGCAGTTTACACAGGGTCCCATCCTACGAGCAGTACTTC,CASSLHRVPSYEQYF
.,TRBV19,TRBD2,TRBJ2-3,TGTGCCAGTAGTATAGGGAGCGGGAGGCCTGAGGGAGATACGCAGTATTTT,CASSIGSGRPEGDTQYF
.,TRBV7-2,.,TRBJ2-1,TGTGCCAGCAGCCCTGAGAGATTTTACAATGAGCAGTTCTTC,CASSPERFYNEQFF
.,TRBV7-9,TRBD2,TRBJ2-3,TGTGCCAGCAGCTGGGGACTAGCGGGAGGGAGCCTCGGAGCAGATACGCAGTATTTT,CASSWGLAGGSLGADTQYF
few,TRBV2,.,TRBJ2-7,TGTGCCAGCACTTTCAGTGATACCTACGAGCAGTACTTC,CASTFSDTYEQYF
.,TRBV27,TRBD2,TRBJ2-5,TGTGCCAGCAGTTCTAGACTAGCGGGGTCGCGGGAGACCCAGTACTTC,CASSSRLAGSRETQYF
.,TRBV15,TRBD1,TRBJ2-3,TGTGCCACCAGCAGAGATGCAGGGGGTAGTACAGATACGCAGTATTTT,CATSRDAGGSTDTQYF
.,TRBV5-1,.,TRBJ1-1,TGCGCCAGCAGCTTACTTCCGGGACAAGGAGTAGTGAACACTGAAGCTTTCTTT,CASSLLPGQGVVNTEAFF
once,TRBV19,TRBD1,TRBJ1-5,TGTGCCAGTAGTATCCCACAGGCAGGGGGCGGTCAGCCCCAGCATTTT,CASSIPQAGGGQPQHF
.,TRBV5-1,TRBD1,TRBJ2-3,TGCGCCAGCAGCGCCCCGGGACAGGGGATAGATACGCAGTATTTT,CASSAPGQGIDTQYF
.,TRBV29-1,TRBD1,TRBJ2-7,TGCAGCGTGCGACAGGGTGGGAACGAGCAGTACTTC,CSVRQGGNEQYF
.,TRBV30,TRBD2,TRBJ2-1,TGTGCCTGGAAACGAGGGACTAGCGGGTTCAATGAGCAGTTCTTC,CAWKRGTSGFNEQFF
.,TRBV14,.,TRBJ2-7,TGTGCCAGCAGTCAGTCGTTCTTAGGAGGCGAGCAGTACTTC,CASSQSFLGGEQYF
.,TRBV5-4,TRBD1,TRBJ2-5,TGTGCCAGCAGCTTGGGGGACAGCCAAGAGACCCAGTACTTC,CASSLGDSQETQYF
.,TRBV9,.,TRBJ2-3,TGTGCCAGCAGCGAGGGGCAGTACACAGATACGCAGTATTTT,CASSEGQYTDTQYF
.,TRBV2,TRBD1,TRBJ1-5,TGTGCCAGCAGTCGACAGGGGAATCAGCCCCAGCATTTT,CASSRQGNQPQHF
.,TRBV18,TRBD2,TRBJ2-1,TGTGCCAGCTCACCAACTGCTAGCGGGGTGTACAATGAGCAGTTCTTC,CASSPTASGVYNEQFF
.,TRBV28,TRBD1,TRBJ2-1,TGTGCCAGCAGCTTCCCCGGGACAGGCCACAATGAGCAGTTCTTC,CASSFPGTGHNEQFF
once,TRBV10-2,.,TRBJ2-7,TGCGCCAGCAGAGACGGGACACTGGGGCCCTACGAGCAGTACTTC,CASRDGTLGPYEQYF
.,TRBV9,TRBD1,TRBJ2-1,TGTGCCAGCAGCGCCACCGGGACAGGGGCCTCCTACAATGAGCAGTTCTTC,CASSATGTGASYNEQFF
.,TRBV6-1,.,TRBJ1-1,TGTGCCAGCAGTGAACGGACAGACACTGAAGCTTTCTTT,CASSERTDTEAFF
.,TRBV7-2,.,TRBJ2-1,TGTGCCAGCAGCAAACTCCGGGCTAGCGCTGACAATGAGCAGTTCTTC,CASSKLRASADNEQFF
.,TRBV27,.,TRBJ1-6,TGTGCCAGCAGCGCAGTGAATAATTCACCCCTCCACTTT,CASSAVNNSPLHF
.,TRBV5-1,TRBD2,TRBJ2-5,TGCGCCAGCAGCCCGACTAGCGGGAACGGGGAGACCCAGTACTTC,CASSPTSGNGETQYF
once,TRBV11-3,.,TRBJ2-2,TGTGCCAGCAGGAGGGCCGAGGCCGGGGAGCTGTTTTTT,CASRRAEAGELFF
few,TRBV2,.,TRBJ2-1,TGTGCCAGCAGTGATAGCGTGGGGCAGTTCTTC,CASSDSVGQFF
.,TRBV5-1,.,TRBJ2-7,TGCGCCAGCAGCTTGGCCAGGGATATCGGATACGAGCAGTACTTC,CASSLARDIGYEQYF
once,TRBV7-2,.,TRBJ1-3,TGTGCCAGCAGCCCTAGCGGCCCGGGGCCCTCTGGAAACACCATATATTTT,CASSPSGPGPSGNTIYF
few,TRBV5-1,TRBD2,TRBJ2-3,TGCGCCAGCAGCTCCACTCGGGGGGGACTAGCGGGACGTCCAGATACGCAGTATTTT,CASSSTRGGLAGRPDTQYF
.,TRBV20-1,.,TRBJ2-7,TGCAGTGCACGCGTTGTCGAGCAGTACTTC,CSARVVEQYF
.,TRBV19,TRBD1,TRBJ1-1,TGTGCCAGTCGGACAGGGAACACTGAAGCTTTCTTT,CASRTGNTEAFF
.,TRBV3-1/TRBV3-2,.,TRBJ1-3,TGTGCCAGCAGCGAGGCGGGAAACACCATATATTTT,CASSEAGNTIYF
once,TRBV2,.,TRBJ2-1,TGTGCCAGCACTGCAACGGGCTACAATGAGCAGTTCTTC,CASTATGYNEQFF
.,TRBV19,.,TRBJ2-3,TGTGCCAGTAGTAACCCTACTAGCACAGATACGCAGTATTTT,CASSNPTSTDTQYF
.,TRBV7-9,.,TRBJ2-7,TGTGCCAGCAGCTTAGGAGGTGGCTCCTACGAGCAGTACTTC,CASSLGGGSYEQYF
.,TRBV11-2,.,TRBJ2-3,TGTGCCAGCAGCTTTGGGGGGAGAACAGATACGCAGTATTTT,CASSFGGRTDTQYF